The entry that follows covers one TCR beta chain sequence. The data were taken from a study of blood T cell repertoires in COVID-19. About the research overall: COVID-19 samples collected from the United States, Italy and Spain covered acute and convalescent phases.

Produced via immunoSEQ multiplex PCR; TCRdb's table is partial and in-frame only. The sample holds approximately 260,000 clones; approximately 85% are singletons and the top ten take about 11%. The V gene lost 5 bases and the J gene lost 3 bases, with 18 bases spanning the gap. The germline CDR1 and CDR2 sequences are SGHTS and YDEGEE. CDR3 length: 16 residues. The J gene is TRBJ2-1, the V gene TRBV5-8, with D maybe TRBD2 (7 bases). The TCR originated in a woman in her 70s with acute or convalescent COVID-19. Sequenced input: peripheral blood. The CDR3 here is CASSSRGGPSYNEQFF. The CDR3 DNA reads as TGTGCCAGCAGTTCGAGGGGGGGGCCCAGCTACAATGAGCAGTTCTTC.